These 2 T cell receptor beta chains were all obtained from the same sample, sequenced in a study of OX40 agonist ivuxolimab in advanced cancers. TCRdb's table, derived via immunoSEQ multiplex PCR, lists solely in-frame clones and lacks some. The sample has around 66,000 clones; around 83% are singletons. The starting material was CD4+ or CD8+ T cells sorted from blood, obtained in a trial of the OX40 agonist ivuxolimab. The source is an adult with an advanced solid tumor such as melanoma, head and neck, liver or kidney cancer.

The chain combines TRBV2 with TRBJ2-2; D remains ambiguous. CDR3 length: 16 residues. V was pared by 1 base and J by 0 bases, with 9 bases between. Germline V lookup: CDR1 SNHLY, CDR2 FYNNEI. For the CDR3, the DNA is TGTGCCAGCAGTGAAGAATCGGCAGCGAACACCGGGGAGCTGTTTTTT. Amino acid sequence: CASSEESAANTGELFF.

This sequence joins TRBV18 and TRBJ2-3, with 7 bases lining up with TRBD1. The CDR3 contains 16 residues. The germline gives CDR1 KGHSH, CDR2 LQKENI. V shed 3 bases and J 4 bases; nucleotides not matched to a gene: 10. This CDR3 reads CASSPRTGPAADTQYF. The CDR3 DNA reads TGTGCCAGCTCACCTAGGACAGGCCCGGCCGCAGATACGCAGTATTTT. The full variable domain, completed using reference TRBV18 and TRBJ2-3, is NAGVMQNPRHLVRRRGQEARLRCSPMKGHSHVYWYRQLPEEGLKFMVYLQKENIIDESGMPKERFSAEFPKEGPSILRIQQVVRGDSAAYFCASSPRTGPAADTQYFGPGTRLTVL.